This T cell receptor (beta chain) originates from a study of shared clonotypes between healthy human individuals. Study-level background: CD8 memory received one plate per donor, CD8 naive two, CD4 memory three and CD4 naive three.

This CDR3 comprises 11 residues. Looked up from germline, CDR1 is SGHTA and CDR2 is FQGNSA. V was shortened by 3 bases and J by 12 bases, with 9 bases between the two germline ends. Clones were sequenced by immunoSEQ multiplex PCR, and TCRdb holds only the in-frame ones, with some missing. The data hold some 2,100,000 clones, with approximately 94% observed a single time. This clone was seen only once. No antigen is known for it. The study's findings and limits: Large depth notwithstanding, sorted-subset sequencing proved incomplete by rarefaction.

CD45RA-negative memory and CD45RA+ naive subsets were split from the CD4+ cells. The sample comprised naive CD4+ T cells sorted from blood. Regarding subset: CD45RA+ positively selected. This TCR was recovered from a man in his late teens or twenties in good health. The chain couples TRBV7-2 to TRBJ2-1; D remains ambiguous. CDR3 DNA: TGTGCCAGCAGCTTGGCCGGTCCGCAGTTCTTC. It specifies CASSLAGPQFF. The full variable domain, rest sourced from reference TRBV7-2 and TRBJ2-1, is GAGVSQSPSNKVTEKGKDVELRCDPISGHTALYWYRQSLGQGLEFLIYFQGNSAPDKSGLPSDRFSAERTGGSVSTLTIQRTQQEDSAVYLCASSLAGPQFFGPGTRLTVL.